The rows below give T cell receptor beta chains drawn from one sample of a study of T-cell memory formation after mild COVID-19. TCRdb redid the calling of the 5' RACE reads with MiXCR, one entry per CDR3 protein. Of 90,000 to 130,000 distinct CDR3 sequences in the sample, 15% to 20% were seen once. Specimen: PBMCs or a T cell subset sorted from them (not recorded which). These receptor sequences come from a man younger than 35 who had mild COVID-19 (a few samples of this study predate the infection). Cell type and time point are not known. The CDR3 runs from the conserved cysteine through the conserved F or W. D genes are given only for firm matches. Rows may omit the clone size; those that give it use once, few, many or a size class.

d_gene | abundance | j_gene | v_gene | CDR3aa | CDR3nt
NA | NA | TRBJ2-5 | TRBV20-1 | CSASRGSQETQYF | TGCAGTGCTAGCCGGGGGTCCCAAGAGACCCAGTACTTC
NA | many | TRBJ2-5 | TRBV7-7 | CASSLRSQETQYF | TGTGCCAGCAGCTTACGGTCTCAAGAGACCCAGTACTTC
NA | many | TRBJ1-5 | TRBV12-3/TRBV12-4 | CASSLMWQPQHF | TGTGCCAGCAGTTTAATGTGGCAGCCCCAGCATTTT
TRBD2 | NA | TRBJ2-3 | TRBV7-9 | CASNLAGGNTDTQYF | TGTGCCAGCAATCTAGCGGGGGGAAACACAGATACGCAGTATTTT
NA | few | TRBJ2-2 | TRBV6-2/TRBV6-3 | CASSPQGTGELFF | TGTGCCAGCAGCCCCCAGGGTACCGGGGAGCTGTTTTTT
TRBD2 | NA | TRBJ2-3 | TRBV18 | CASSPPNGRGKVADTQYF | TGTGCCAGCTCACCCCCGAACGGGCGGGGGAAGGTAGCAGATACGCAGTATTTT
TRBD1 | many | TRBJ2-6 | TRBV20-1 | CSARGQENSGANVLTF | TGCAGTGCTAGGGGACAGGAAAACTCTGGGGCCAACGTCCTGACTTTC
NA | NA | TRBJ2-5 | TRBV28 | CASSTSGRYQETQYF | TGTGCCAGCAGTACATCTGGGAGGTACCAAGAGACCCAGTACTTC
NA | few | TRBJ2-5 | TRBV4-3 | CASSQDNRGGETQYF | TGCGCCAGCAGCCAAGATAACAGGGGAGGGGAGACCCAGTACTTC
NA | few | TRBJ1-6 | TRBV7-9 | CASSSREGVSPLHF | TGTGCCAGCAGCTCCCGGGAAGGGGTGTCACCCCTCCACTTT
NA | few | TRBJ2-5 | TRBV12-3/TRBV12-4 | CASSRWTAYQETQYF | TGTGCCAGCAGCCGGTGGACTGCTTACCAAGAGACCCAGTACTTC
TRBD1 | many | TRBJ1-1 | TRBV29-1 | CSVGQGDTEAFF | TGCAGCGTTGGGCAGGGGGACACTGAAGCTTTCTTT
TRBD1 | NA | TRBJ2-5 | TRBV4-3 | CASSQGTRGYQETQYF | TGCGCCAGCAGCCAAGGAACCAGGGGGTACCAAGAGACCCAGTACTTC
NA | NA | TRBJ1-1 | TRBV7-3 | CASSMSGVNTEAFF | TGTGCCAGCAGCATGTCCGGGGTGAACACTGAAGCTTTCTTT
TRBD1 | NA | TRBJ2-3 | TRBV5-1 | CASSSMTGMSTDTQYF | TGCGCCAGCAGCTCAATGACAGGGATGTCAACAGATACGCAGTATTTT
TRBD1 | NA | TRBJ1-6 | TRBV18 | CASSRSGSGTGNSPLHF | TGTGCCAGCTCACGATCGGGGTCCGGGACAGGGAATTCACCCCTCCACTTT
NA | many | TRBJ1-2 | TRBV20-1 | CGYSSNYGYTF | TGCGGATACAGTTCTAACTATGGCTACACCTTC
TRBD1 | NA | TRBJ2-3 | TRBV12-3/TRBV12-4 | CASSYRTGGPDTQYF | TGTGCCAGCAGTTACAGGACAGGGGGTCCAGATACGCAGTATTTT
NA | few | TRBJ2-1 | TRBV5-1 | CASSTLAYNEQFF | TGCGCCAGCAGCACATTGGCTTACAATGAGCAGTTCTTC
NA | few | TRBJ2-6 | TRBV20-1 | CSARDRARAGANVLTF | TGCAGTGCTAGAGATAGGGCCAGGGCGGGGGCCAACGTCCTGACTTTC
NA | few | TRBJ2-7 | TRBV2 | CASGGHPYEQYF | TGTGCCAGCGGAGGACATCCTTACGAGCAGTACTTC
NA | NA | TRBJ2-5 | TRBV29-1 | CSVEDMAGVLETQYF | TGCAGCGTTGAAGATATGGCAGGGGTCTTAGAGACCCAGTACTTC
TRBD1 | NA | TRBJ2-5 | TRBV12-3/TRBV12-4 | CASSPGTGYQETQYF | TGTGCCAGCAGTCCCGGGACAGGGTACCAAGAGACCCAGTACTTC
NA | few | TRBJ2-7 | TRBV4-2 | CASSQATGAYSYEQYF | TGTGCCAGCAGCCAAGCCACTGGGGCGTACTCCTACGAGCAGTACTTC
TRBD1 | few | TRBJ1-4 | TRBV11-2 | CASSLDRTGYEKLFF | TGTGCCAGCAGCTTAGACCGGACAGGGTATGAAAAACTGTTTTTT
TRBD2 | many | TRBJ2-3 | TRBV7-2 | CASSFGGATDTQYF | TGTGCCAGCAGCTTCGGGGGGGCCACAGATACGCAGTATTTT
TRBD2 | few | TRBJ2-3 | TRBV12-3/TRBV12-4 | CASRSGGGRPVPDTQYF | TGTGCCAGCCGCAGCGGGGGGGGACGACCCGTCCCAGATACGCAGTATTTT
NA | many | TRBJ2-2 | TRBV5-1 | CASSSNTGELFF | TGCGCCAGCAGCTCGAACACCGGGGAGCTGTTTTTT
TRBD2 | NA | TRBJ2-2 | TRBV5-1 | CASSPRLAGTTGELFF | TGCGCCAGCAGCCCGAGACTAGCGGGGACCACCGGGGAGCTGTTTTTT
NA | NA | TRBJ1-1 | TRBV9 | CASSVGDRMNTEAFF | TGTGCCAGCAGCGTAGGAGACAGGATGAACACTGAAGCTTTCTTT
TRBD2 | NA | TRBJ2-5 | TRBV7-2 | CASSLTGRGRAQYF | TGTGCCAGCAGCTTAACCGGACGGGGGAGGGCCCAGTACTTC
NA | NA | TRBJ2-1 | TRBV13 | CASSFRDRMPNEQFF | TGTGCCAGCAGCTTCAGGGATAGGATGCCTAATGAGCAGTTCTTC
NA | many | TRBJ2-5 | TRBV6-2/TRBV6-3 | CASSPTEETQYF | TGTGCCAGCAGTCCAACGGAAGAGACCCAGTACTTC